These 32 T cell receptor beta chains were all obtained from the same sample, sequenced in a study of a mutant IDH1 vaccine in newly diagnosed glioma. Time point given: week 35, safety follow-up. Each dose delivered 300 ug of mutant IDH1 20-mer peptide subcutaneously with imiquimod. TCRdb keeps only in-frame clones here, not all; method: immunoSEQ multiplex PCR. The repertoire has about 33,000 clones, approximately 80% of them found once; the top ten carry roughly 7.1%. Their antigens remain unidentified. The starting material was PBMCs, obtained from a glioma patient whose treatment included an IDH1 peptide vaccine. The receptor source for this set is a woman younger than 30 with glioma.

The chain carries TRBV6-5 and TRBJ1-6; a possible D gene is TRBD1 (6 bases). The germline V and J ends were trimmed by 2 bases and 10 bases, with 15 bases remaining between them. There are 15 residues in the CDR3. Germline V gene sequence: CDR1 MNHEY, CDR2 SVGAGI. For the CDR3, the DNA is TGTGCCAGCAGTTACGTTACAGGGCGAAGATCACCCCTCCACTTT. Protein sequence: CASSYVTGRRSPLHF.

The CDR3 DNA reads TGTGCCAGCAGTGAACAGGATGGAAACACCATATATTTT. As protein: CASSEQDGNTIYF. The chain carries TRBV6-4 and TRBJ1-3; possible D gene TRBD1, 5 bases. This CDR3 region has 13 residues. The V gene's germline CDR1 is MRHNA and CDR2 SNTAGT. V was pared by 3 bases and J by 3 bases, with 6 bases between.

In nucleotides, the CDR3 is TGTGCCAGCTCACTAATCGCGATAAACACTGAAGCTTTCTTT. Its protein is CASSLIAINTEAFF. The gene calls are TRBV18 and TRBJ1-1; D not certain. There are 14 residues in the CDR3. V dropped 4 bases and J dropped 2 bases, with 11 bases sitting between them. Germline values: CDR1 KGHSH, CDR2 LQKENI.

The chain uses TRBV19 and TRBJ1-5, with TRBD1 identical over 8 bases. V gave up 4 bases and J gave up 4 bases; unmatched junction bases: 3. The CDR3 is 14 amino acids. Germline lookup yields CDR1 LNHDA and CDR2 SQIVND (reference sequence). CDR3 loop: CASSTRQGNQPQHF. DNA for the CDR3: TGTGCCAGTAGTACCCGACAGGGGAATCAGCCCCAGCATTTT. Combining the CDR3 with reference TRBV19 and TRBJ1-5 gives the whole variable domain DGGITQSPKYLFRKEGQNVTLSCEQNLNHDAMYWYRQDPGQGLRLIYYSQIVNDFQKGDIAEGYSVSREKKESFPLTVTSAQKNPTAFYLCASSTRQGNQPQHFGDGTRLSIL.

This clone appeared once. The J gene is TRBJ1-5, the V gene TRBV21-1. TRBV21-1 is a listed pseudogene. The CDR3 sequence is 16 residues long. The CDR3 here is CASSKVLRSSDQPQHF. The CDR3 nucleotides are TGTGCCAGCAGCAAAGTTTTAAGGTCCTCAGATCAGCCCCAGCATTTT.

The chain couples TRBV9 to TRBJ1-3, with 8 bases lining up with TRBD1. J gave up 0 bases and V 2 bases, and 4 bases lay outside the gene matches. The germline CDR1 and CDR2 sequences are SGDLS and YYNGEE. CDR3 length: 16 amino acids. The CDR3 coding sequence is TGTGCCAGCAGCGTGGGGACAGGCTACTCTGGAAACACCATATATTTT. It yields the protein CASSVGTGYSGNTIYF. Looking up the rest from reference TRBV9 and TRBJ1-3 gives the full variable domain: DSGVTQTPKHLITATGQRVTLRCSPRSGDLSVYWYQQSLDQGLQFLIQYYNGEERAKGNILERFSAQQFPDLHSELNLSSLELGDSALYFCASSVGTGYSGNTIYFGEGSWLTVV.

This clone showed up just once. The CDR3 coding sequence is TGCAGCGTTGTAATCTTAGGGAAATACGAGCAGTACTTC. It specifies CSVVILGKYEQYF. This sequence joins TRBV29-1 and TRBJ2-7; D unclear. This CDR3 region has 13 residues. V shed 4 bases and J shed 4 bases, with 14 bases lying between them. In germline, CDR1 is SQVTM, CDR2 ANQGSEA.

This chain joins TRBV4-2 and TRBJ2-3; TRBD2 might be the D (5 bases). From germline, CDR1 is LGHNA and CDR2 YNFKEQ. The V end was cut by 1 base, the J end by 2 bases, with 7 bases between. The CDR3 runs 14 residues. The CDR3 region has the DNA TGTGCCAGCAGCCAAGGGACTTCCACAGATACGCAGTATTTT. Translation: CASSQGTSTDTQYF.

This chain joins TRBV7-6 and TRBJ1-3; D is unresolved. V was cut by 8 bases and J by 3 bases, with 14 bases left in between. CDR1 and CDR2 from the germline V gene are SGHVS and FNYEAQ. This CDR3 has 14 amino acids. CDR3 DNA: TGTGCCAGCCAGGACTGGAGGATTGGAAACACCATATATTTT. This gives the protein CASQDWRIGNTIYF.

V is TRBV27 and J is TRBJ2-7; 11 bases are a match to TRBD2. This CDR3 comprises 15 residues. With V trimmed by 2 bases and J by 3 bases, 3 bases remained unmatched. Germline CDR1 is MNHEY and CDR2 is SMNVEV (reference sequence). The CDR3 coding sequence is TGTGCCAGCAGTTTAGGACTAGCGGGTGGCTACGAGCAGTACTTC. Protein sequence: CASSLGLAGGYEQYF.

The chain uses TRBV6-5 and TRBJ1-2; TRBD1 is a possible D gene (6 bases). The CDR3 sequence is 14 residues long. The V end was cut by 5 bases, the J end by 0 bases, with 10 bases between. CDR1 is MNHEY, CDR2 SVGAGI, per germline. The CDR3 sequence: CASSTTGSNYGYTF. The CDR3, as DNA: TGTGCCAGCAGTACCACAGGGTCTAACTATGGCTACACCTTC.

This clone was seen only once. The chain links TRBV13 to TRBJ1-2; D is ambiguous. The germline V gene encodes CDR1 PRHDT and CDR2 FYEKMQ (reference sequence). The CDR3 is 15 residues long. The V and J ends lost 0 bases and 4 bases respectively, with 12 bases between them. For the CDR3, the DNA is TGTGCCAGCAGCTTAGGCGGAGGGAAATTCTATGGCTACACCTTC. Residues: CASSLGGGKFYGYTF.

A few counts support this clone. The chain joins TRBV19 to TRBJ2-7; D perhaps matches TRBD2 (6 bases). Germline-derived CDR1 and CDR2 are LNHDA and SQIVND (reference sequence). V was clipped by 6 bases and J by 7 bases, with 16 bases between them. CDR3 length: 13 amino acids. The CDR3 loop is CASRGRGYGEQYF. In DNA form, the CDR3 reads TGTGCCAGTAGGGGGCGGGGATATGGAGAGCAGTACTTC.

The CDR3 coding sequence is TGTGCCAGCAGTGAACGACAGACATATAATTCACCCCTCCACTTT. This codes for CASSERQTYNSPLHF. V and J are TRBV6-1 and TRBJ1-6; D perhaps matches TRBD1 (5 bases). Germline CDR1 and CDR2: MNHNS and SASEGT. The V end was cut by 2 bases, the J end by 4 bases, with 9 bases between. The CDR3 is made up of 15 amino acids.

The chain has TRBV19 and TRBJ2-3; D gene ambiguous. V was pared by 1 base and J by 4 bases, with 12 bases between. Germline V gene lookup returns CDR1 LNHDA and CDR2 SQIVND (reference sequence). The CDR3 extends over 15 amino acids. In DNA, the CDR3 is TGTGCCAGTAGTATAGCGAAATCCCCATCAGATACGCAGTATTTT. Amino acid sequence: CASSIAKSPSDTQYF.

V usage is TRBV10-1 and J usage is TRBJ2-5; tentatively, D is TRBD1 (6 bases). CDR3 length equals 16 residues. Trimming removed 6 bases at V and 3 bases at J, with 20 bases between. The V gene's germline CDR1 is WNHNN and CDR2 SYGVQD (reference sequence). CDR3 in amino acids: CASSHAGTPYKETQYF. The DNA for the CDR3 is TGCGCCAGCAGCCACGCCGGGACACCATACAAAGAGACCCAGTACTTC.

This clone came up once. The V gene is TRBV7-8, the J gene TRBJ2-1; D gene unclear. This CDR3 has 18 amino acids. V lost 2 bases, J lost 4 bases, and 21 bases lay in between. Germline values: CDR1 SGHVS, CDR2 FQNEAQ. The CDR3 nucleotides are TGTGCCAGCAGCTTAATGTCCCTTGGGTATCCAAAGTACAATGAGCAGTTCTTC. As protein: CASSLMSLGYPKYNEQFF.

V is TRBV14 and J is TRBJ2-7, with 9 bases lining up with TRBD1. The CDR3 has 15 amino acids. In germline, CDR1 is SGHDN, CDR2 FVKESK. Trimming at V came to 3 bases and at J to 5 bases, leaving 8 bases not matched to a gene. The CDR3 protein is CASSQGGQGEDEQYF. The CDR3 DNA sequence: TGTGCCAGCAGCCAGGGGGGACAGGGTGAGGACGAGCAGTACTTC.

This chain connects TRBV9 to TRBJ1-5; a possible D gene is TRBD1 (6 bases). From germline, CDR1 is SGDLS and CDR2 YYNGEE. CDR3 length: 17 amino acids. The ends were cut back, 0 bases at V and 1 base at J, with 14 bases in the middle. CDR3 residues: CASSVGSGAWSNQPQHF. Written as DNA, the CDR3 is TGTGCCAGCAGCGTAGGTTCAGGGGCTTGGAGCAATCAGCCCCAGCATTTT.

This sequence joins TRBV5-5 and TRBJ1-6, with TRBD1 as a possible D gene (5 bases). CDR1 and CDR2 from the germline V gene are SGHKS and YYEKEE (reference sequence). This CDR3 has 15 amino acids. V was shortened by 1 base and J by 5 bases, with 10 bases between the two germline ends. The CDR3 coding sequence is TGTGCCAGCAGCTTGTTTACAGGAGATAATTCACCCCTCCACTTT. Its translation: CASSLFTGDNSPLHF.

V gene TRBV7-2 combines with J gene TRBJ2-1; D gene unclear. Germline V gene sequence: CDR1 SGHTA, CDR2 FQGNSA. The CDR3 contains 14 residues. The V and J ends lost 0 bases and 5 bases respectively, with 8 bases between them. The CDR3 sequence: CASSLAGGHNEQFF. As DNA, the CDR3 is TGTGCCAGCAGCTTAGCGGGTGGCCACAATGAGCAGTTCTTC.

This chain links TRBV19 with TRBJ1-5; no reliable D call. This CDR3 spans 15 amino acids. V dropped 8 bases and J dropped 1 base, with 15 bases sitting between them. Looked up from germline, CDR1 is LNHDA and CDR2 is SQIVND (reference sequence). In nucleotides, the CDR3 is TGTGCCAGTTGGGAGGGTTTTAGAAGCAATCAGCCCCAGCATTTT. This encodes CASWEGFRSNQPQHF.

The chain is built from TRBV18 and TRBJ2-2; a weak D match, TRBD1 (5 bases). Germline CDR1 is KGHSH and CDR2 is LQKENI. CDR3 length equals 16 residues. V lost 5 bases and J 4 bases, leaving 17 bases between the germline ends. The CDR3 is CASSAAQGRGTGELFF. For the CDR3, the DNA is TGTGCCAGCTCAGCAGCTCAGGGTAGAGGCACCGGGGAGCTGTTTTTT.

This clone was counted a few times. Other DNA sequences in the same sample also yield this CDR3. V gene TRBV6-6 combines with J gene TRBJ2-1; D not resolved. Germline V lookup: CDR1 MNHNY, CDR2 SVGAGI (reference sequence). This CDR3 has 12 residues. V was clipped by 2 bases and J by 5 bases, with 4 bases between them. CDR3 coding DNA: TGTGCCAGCAGTTACGTAAACAATGAGCAGTTCTTC. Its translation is CASSYVNNEQFF.

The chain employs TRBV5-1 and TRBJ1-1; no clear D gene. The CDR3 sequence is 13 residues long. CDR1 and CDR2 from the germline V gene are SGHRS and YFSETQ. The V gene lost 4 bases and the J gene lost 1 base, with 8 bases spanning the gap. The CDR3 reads CASSKRQNTEAFF. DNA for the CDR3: TGCGCCAGCAGCAAGAGACAGAACACTGAAGCTTTCTTT.

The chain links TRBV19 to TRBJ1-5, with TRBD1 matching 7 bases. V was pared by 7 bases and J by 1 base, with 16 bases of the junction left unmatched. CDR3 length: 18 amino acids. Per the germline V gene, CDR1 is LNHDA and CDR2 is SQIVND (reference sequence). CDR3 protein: CASTSILAGQRSNQPQHF. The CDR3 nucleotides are TGTGCCAGTACCTCAATTCTTGCGGGACAGAGAAGCAATCAGCCCCAGCATTTT.

The DNA for the CDR3 is TGTGCCAGCTCGACAGGACAGGGTGGGGAGACCCAGTACTTC. Protein sequence: CASSTGQGGETQYF. This rearrangement joins TRBV18 to TRBJ2-5; 8 nucleotides line up with TRBD1. This CDR3 region has 14 residues. Germline V lookup: CDR1 KGHSH, CDR2 LQKENI. With V trimmed by 6 bases and J by 5 bases, 8 bases remained unmatched.

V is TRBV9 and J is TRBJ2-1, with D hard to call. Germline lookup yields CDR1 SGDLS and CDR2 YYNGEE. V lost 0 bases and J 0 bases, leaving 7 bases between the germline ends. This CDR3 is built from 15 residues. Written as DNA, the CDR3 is TGTGCCAGCAGCGTAGGGGTGAACTCCTACAATGAGCAGTTCTTC. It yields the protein CASSVGVNSYNEQFF.

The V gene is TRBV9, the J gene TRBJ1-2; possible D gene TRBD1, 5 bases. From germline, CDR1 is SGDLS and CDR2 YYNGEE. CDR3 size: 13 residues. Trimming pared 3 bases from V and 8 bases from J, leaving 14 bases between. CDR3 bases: TGTGCCAGCAGCGCGGGGCCTTCGAAAGGCTACACCTTC. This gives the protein CASSAGPSKGYTF.

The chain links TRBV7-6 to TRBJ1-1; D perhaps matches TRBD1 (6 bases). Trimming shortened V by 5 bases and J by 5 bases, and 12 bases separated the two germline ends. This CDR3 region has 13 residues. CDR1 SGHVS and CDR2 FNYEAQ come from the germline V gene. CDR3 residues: CASSLVRGTEAFF. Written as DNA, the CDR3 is TGTGCCAGCAGCCTCGTCAGGGGTACTGAAGCTTTCTTT.

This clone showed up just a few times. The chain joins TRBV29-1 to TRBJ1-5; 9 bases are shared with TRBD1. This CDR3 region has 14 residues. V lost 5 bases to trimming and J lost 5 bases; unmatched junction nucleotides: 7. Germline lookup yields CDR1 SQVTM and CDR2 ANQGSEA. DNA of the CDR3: TGCAGCGTTTCCGGGACAGGGAAGGATCAGCCCCAGCATTTT. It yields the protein CSVSGTGKDQPQHF.

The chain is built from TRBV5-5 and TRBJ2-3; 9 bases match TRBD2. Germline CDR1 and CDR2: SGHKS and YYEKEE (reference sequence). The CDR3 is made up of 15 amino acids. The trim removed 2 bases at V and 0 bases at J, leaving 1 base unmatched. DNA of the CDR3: TGTGCCAGCAGCTTTGCGGGGGGGAGCACAGATACGCAGTATTTT. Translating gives CASSFAGGSTDTQYF. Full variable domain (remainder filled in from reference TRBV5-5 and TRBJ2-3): DAGVTQSPTHLIKTRGQQVTLRCSPISGHKSVSWYQQVLGQGPQFIFQYYEKEERGRGNFPDRFSARQFPNYSSELNVNALLLGDSALYLCASSFAGGSTDTQYFGPGTRLTVL.